The following is a T cell receptor beta chain sequence with its context. What antigen it recognizes has not been identified. No per-base quality is available; no much larger clone lies one base away. This sample is drawn from a study of CD8 T cells in ankylosing spondylitis (dated by TCRdb to 2017 to 2019). As for the study more broadly: T cell receptor beta repertoires were profiled in healthy donors and ankylosing spondylitis patients so that disease-linked TCR variants could be found. The full study cohort comprised about 23 ankylosing spondylitis patients and roughly 110 healthy donors. Peripheral blood was sampled, and synovial fluid was additionally collected from ankylosing spondylitis patients. The investigation overall reported the following: A TCR beta motif of several highly homologous amino acid variants appeared characteristic of blood from ankylosing spondylitis patients. Significant enrichment of the disease-linked clones was reported in matched synovial fluid samples from ankylosing spondylitis patients. Some motif variants were previously reported in synovial fluid and blood of reactive arthritis patients, suggesting common disease-initiation mechanisms. In peripheral blood, the disease-linked clones were found at relatively low frequencies and had a CD8+ phenotype.

Synovial fluid samples were matched to blood samples from the same ankylosing spondylitis patients. The instrument given in TCRdb is Illumina HiSeq 2500. Quantitative 5'-RACE with molecular barcodes was used to prepare TCR beta libraries. The paper's data handling went like this. To identify disease-linked TCR variants, a new computational method was used, one built on a probabilistic model of VDJ rearrangement. TCRdb itself trimmed the public reads at Q25 with fastp, ran MiXCR and retained productive beta chains. Rows merge per CDR3 protein into single entries with the most common DNA and genes. TCRdb, not the authors, supplied the V and J calls. Recorded for this sample are about 150,000 distinct CDR3 sequences; 40% to 50% of them occurred a single time. Over 12% of the sample is taken by the ten largest. V is pared back by 5 bases and J by 9 bases, with 14 bases lying between the germline termini. The CDR3 runs 13 amino acids, cysteine and phenylalanine included. The entry retains the CDR3 DNA only, 39 bases that are in frame from base 1. From the germline V gene, CDR1 is KGHSH and CDR2 is LQKENI.

The sequence links TRBV18 to TRBJ1-5, with the D gene not confidently named. The receptor was isolated from a male donor with ankylosing spondylitis. Input material: synovial fluid, either unsorted or a sorted T cell fraction (not recorded which). The nucleotide sequence reads TGTGCCAGCTCATACAGCTTTCGGGGGCCCCAGCATTTT. This codes for CASSYSFRGPQHF.